This T cell receptor beta chain was identified in a study of blood T cell dynamics during melanoma immunotherapy. Turning to the study itself: Standard first-line treatment here was pembrolizumab or nivolumab plus ipilimumab in metastatic melanoma. Overall study results and limits: At W3, later disease-control patients showed bifurcated PBMC repertoire changes, unlike progressors.

Sequencing was performed with immunoSEQ multiplex PCR; in TCRdb, only in-frame clones are kept and a portion is missing. This table has about 11,000 clones, roughly four fifths appearing once. Looked up from germline, CDR1 is MNHNS and CDR2 is SASEGT. Trimming removed 3 bases from V and 0 bases from J, with 6 bases in between. CDR3 length equals 15 residues. Time point defined: pre-treatment baseline. Prior systemic cancer therapy, immunosuppressant use and other active malignancies excluded patients. Comment on this clone: The target antigen is unknown.

This specimen consisted of blood, obtained from a patient treated with checkpoint blockade. The source is a human donor with melanoma. The chain joins TRBV6-1 to TRBJ2-6; D is perhaps TRBD2 (5 bases). CDR3 sequence (DNA): TGTGCCAGCAGTGAGGGAGTCTCTGGGGCCAACGTCCTGACTTTC. As protein: CASSEGVSGANVLTF.